This entry is about one TCR beta chain. This sample was taken from a study of blood T cells in healthy people across ages. Study details: Roughly one uniquely barcoded beta molecule per two T cells was captured.

A J-beta primer mix and a sample-barcoded 5' primer were used in a second PCR of roughly 6 to 11 cycles. Every sample gave at least 2.5 million paired-end reads containing CDR3. TCRdb re-analysed the 5' RACE reads in MiXCR, keeping a single row per CDR3 protein. The sample contains 790,000 or so distinct CDR3 sequences, 45% to 70% of which appear only once. Germline trimming cut 1 base from V and 4 bases from J; bases unmatched to any gene: 10. The CDR3 loop spans 15 amino acids. Germline V lookup: CDR1 DFQATT, CDR2 SNEGSKA (reference sequence). The chain links TRBV20-1 to TRBJ2-7, with 7 bases matching TRBD2. Sequencing was done on a sample of blood. This sequence was found in a man between 40 and 49 years old in good health. CDR3 amino acids: CSARGLAGLSYEQYF. The CDR3 DNA reads as TGCAGTGCTAGAGGACTAGCCGGACTTTCTTACGAGCAGTACTTC.